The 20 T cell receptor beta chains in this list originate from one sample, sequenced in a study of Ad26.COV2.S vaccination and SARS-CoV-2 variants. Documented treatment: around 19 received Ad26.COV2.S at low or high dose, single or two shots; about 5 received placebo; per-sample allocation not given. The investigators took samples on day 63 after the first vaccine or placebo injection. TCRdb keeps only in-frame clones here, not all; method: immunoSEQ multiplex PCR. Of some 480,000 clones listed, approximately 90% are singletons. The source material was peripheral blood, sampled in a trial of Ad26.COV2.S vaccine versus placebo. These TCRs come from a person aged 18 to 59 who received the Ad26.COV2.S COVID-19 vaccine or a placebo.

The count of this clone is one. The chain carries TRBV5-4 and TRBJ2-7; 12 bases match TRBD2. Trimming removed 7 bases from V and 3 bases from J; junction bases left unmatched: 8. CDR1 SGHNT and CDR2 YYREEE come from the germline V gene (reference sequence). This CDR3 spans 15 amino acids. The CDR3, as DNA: TGTGCCAGCCGACCGGGGACTAGCGGGCTCTACGAGCAGTACTTC. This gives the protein CASRPGTSGLYEQYF.

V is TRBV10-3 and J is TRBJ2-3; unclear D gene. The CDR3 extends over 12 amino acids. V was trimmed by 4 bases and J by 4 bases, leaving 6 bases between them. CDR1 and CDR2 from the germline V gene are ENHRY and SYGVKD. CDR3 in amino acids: CAISVQADTQYF. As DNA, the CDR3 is TGTGCCATCAGTGTCCAAGCAGATACGCAGTATTTT.

CDR3 DNA: TGTGCCAGCAGTTACGTTCAGGGGAACTATGGCTACACCTTC. This translates into CASSYVQGNYGYTF. V is TRBV6-6 and J is TRBJ1-2; the D gene is possibly TRBD1 (6 bases). V lost 2 bases, J lost 2 bases, and 9 bases lay in between. The CDR3 is 14 amino acids. The germline V gene encodes CDR1 MNHNY and CDR2 SVGAGI (reference sequence).

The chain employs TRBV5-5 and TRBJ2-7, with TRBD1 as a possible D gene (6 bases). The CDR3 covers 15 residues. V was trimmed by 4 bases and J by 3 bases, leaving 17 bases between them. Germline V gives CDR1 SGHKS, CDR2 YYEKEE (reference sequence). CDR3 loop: CASSHPGTPFYEQYF. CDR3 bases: TGTGCCAGCAGCCATCCCGGGACACCCTTCTACGAGCAGTACTTC.

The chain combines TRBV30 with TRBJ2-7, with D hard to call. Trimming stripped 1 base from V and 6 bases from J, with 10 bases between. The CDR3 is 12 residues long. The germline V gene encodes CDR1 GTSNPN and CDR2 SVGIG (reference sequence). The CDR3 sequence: CAWSAINTEQYF. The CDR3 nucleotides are TGTGCCTGGAGTGCTATAAACACCGAGCAGTACTTC.

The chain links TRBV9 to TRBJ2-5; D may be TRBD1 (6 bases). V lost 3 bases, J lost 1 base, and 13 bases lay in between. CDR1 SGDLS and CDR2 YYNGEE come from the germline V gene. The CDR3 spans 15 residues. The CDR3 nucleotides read TGTGCCAGCAGCGGTGACAGGCCCCTCCAAGAGACCCAGTACTTC. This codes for CASSGDRPLQETQYF.

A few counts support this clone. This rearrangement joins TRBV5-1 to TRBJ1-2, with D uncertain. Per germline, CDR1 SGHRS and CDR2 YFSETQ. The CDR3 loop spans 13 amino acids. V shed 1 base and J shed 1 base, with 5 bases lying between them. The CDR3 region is CASSLTLNYGYTF. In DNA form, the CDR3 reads TGCGCCAGCAGCTTGACACTTAACTATGGCTACACCTTC.

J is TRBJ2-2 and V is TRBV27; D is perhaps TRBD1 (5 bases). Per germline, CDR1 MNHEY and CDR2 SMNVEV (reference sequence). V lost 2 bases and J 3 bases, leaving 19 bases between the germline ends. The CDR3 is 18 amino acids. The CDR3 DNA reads TGTGCCAGCAGTTTAAGGGGCCTAGGCCTCGCTGACACCGGGGAGCTGTTTTTT. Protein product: CASSLRGLGLADTGELFF.

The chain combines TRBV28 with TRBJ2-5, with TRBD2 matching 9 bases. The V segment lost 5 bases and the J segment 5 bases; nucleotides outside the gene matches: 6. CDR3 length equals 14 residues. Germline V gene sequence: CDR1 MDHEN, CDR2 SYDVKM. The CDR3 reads CASSPRTSDETQYF. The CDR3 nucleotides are TGTGCCAGCAGTCCCCGGACTAGCGACGAGACCCAGTACTTC.

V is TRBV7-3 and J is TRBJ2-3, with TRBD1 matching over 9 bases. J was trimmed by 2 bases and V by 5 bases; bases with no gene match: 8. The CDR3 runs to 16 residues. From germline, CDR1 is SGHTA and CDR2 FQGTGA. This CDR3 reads CASSKPGQGYTDTQYF. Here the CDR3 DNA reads TGTGCCAGCAGCAAACCGGGACAGGGTTACACAGATACGCAGTATTTT.

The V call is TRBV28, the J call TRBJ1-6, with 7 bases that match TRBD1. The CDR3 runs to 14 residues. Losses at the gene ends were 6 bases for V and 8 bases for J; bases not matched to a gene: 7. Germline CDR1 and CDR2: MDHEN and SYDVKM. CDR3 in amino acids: CASRTGQSDSPLHF. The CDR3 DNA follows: TGTGCCAGCAGGACGGGACAGTCGGATTCACCCCTCCACTTT.

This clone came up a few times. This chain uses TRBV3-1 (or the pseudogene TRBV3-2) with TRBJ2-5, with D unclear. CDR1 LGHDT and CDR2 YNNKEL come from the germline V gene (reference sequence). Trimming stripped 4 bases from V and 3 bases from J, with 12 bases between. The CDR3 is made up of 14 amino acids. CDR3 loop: CASSPLGREETQYF. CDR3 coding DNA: TGTGCCAGCAGCCCACTGGGTAGGGAAGAGACCCAGTACTTC.

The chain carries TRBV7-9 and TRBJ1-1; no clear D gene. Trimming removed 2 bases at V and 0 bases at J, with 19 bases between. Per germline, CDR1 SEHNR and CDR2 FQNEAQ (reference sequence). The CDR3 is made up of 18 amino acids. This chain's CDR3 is CASSLLGGGVNMNTEAFF. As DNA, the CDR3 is TGTGCCAGCAGCTTATTAGGAGGAGGAGTAAATATGAACACTGAAGCTTTCTTT.

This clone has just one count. This chain's CDR3 is CASSILGLEQFF. The CDR3 DNA follows: TGTGCCAGTAGTATTCTGGGGCTAGAGCAGTTCTTC. V usage is TRBV19 and J usage is TRBJ2-1, with D tentatively TRBD1 (5 bases). Trimming pared 3 bases from V and 10 bases from J, leaving 10 bases between. Looked up from germline, CDR1 is LNHDA and CDR2 is SQIVND (reference sequence). This CDR3 region has 12 residues.

CDR3 residues: CASGEGVKNTEAFF. DNA of the CDR3: TGCGCCAGCGGCGAAGGGGTAAAGAACACTGAAGCTTTCTTT. This rearrangement joins TRBV5-1 to TRBJ1-1; D is possibly TRBD1 (5 bases). V lost 7 bases to trimming and J lost 1 base, with 14 bases between them. The germline V gene encodes CDR1 SGHRS and CDR2 YFSETQ. The CDR3 runs 14 residues.

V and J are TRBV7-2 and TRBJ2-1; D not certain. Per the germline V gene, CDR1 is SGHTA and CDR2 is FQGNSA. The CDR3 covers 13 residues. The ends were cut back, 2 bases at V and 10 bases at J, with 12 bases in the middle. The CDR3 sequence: CASSLPIVREQFF. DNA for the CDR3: TGTGCCAGCAGCTTACCGATAGTTAGGGAGCAGTTCTTC.

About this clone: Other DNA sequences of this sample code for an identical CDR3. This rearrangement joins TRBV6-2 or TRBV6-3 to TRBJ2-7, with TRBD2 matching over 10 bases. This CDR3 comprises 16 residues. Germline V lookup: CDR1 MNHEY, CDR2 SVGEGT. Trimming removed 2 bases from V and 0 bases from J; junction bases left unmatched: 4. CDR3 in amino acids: CASSYDRTSGSYEQYF. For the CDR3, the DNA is TGTGCCAGCAGTTACGATCGGACTAGCGGCTCCTACGAGCAGTACTTC.

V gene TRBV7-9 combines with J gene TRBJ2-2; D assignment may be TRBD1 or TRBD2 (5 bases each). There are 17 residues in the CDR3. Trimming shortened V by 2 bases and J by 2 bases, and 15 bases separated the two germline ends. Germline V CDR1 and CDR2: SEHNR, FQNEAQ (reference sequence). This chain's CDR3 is CASSLWVGPGNTGELFF. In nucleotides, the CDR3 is TGTGCCAGCAGCTTATGGGTGGGACCCGGCAACACCGGGGAGCTGTTTTTT.

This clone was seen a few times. The CDR3 region has the DNA TGCGCCAGCAGCTTGACAGGGGGCAATTCACCCCTCCACTTT. Protein product: CASSLTGGNSPLHF. V usage is TRBV5-1 and J usage is TRBJ1-6; 9 bases align to TRBD1. From germline, CDR1 is SGHRS and CDR2 YFSETQ. The CDR3 has 14 residues. The trim removed 1 base at V and 7 bases at J, leaving 0 bases unmatched.

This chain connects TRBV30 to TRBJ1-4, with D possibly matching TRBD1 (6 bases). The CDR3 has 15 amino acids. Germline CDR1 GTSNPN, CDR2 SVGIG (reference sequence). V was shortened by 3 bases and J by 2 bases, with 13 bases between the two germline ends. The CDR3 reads CAWRVTGLTNEKLFF. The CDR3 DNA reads TGTGCCTGGAGAGTTACAGGGTTGACTAATGAAAAACTGTTTTTT.